This T cell receptor beta chain was obtained from a study of OX40 agonist ivuxolimab in advanced cancers. Study-wide context: Dose-escalation patients' cancers were hepatocellular carcinoma, melanoma, renal cell or head and neck cancer.

In the case of this clone: Its antigen is currently unknown.

Overall study results and limits: At doses 0.1 to 3.0 mg/kg, CD4+ and CD8+ clones expanded. In the 0.1-3.0 mg/kg groups, partial responders showed among the lowest expansion.

Germline-derived CDR1 and CDR2 are DFQATT and SNEGSKA (reference sequence). The CDR3 loop spans 11 amino acids. Only in-frame clones appear in the TCRdb table, and some are missing; sequencing was by immunoSEQ multiplex PCR. The table records tens of thousands of clones, roughly 84% of them present only once. V gene TRBV20-1 combines with J gene TRBJ1-1, with D perhaps matching TRBD1 (5 bases). The material sequenced was CD4+ or CD8+ T cells sorted from blood, taken in a trial of the OX40 agonist ivuxolimab. The receptor's source is an adult with an advanced solid tumor such as melanoma, head and neck, liver or kidney cancer. In DNA form, the CDR3 reads TGCAGAGGGGAAGTGAACACTGAAGCTTTCTTT. Protein sequence: CRGEVNTEAFF.